The present entry profiles one T cell receptor beta chain with its context. This sample was included in a study of human CD8 memory T cell subsets. Researchers made TCR beta libraries via UMI-labeled 5' RACE. TCRdb re-called the 5' RACE reads, yielding one record per CDR3 amino acid sequence without DNA. The clone table shows roughly 10,000 distinct CDR3 sequences, with the ten largest holding 20%. Germline loops: CDR1 MDHEN, CDR2 SYDVKM. The CDR3 covers 13 residues. Progenitor exhausted-like CD8+ memory cells (TPEX) were CCR7+ PD-1+ TIGIT+. The sequence derives from a human donor in good health. V usage is TRBV28 and J usage is TRBJ1-5. Source material: CD8+ T cells from PBMCs. This CDR3 is CASSDQDSQPQHF.